One sample yielded the 29 T cell receptor beta chains listed below, sequenced in a study of metastatic and nonmetastatic thyroid tumors. No treatment of any kind had been given to any patient before thyroid surgery. TCRdb reanalyzed the PCR reads with MiXCR. Here the sample spans 5,500 to 8,000 clones, around 29% being singletons. The sample consisted of tumor tissue. Source of these receptors: a female donor with papillary thyroid cancer or a benign thyroid nodule (not recorded which). Some clones in this sample may be carry-over from other donors' samples.

The V and J genes are TRBV12-3 or TRBV12-4 and TRBJ2-1, with 8 bases that match TRBD2. The ends lost 4 bases at V and 6 bases at J; junction bases unmatched: 8. CDR3 length: 15 residues. CDR3 in DNA: TGTGCCAGCAGTTCCCAAGCGGGAGTAGTCAATGAGCAGTTCTTC. Its translation: CASSSQAGVVNEQFF.

The J gene is TRBJ1-4, the V gene TRBV20-1, with 7 nucleotides matching TRBD1. The CDR3 is made up of 15 amino acids. V was pared by 3 bases and J by 3 bases, with 7 bases of the junction left unmatched. In germline, CDR1 is DFQATT, CDR2 SNEGSKA (reference sequence). The CDR3 region has the DNA TGCAGTGCTAGGCACCAGACAGGGCCTAATGAAAAACTGTTTTTT. It yields the protein CSARHQTGPNEKLFF.

In its sample, this clone is medium-sized. The sample contains more than one DNA sequence encoding this CDR3. This chain connects TRBV3-1 to TRBJ1-1; 7 bases are shared with TRBD1. The CDR3 length is 15 residues. The germline gives CDR1 LGHDT, CDR2 YNNKEL (reference sequence). Trimming at V came to 1 base and at J to 8 bases, leaving 10 bases not matched to a gene. Here the CDR3 reads CASSQASDRDEEAFF. In DNA, the CDR3 is TGTGCCAGCAGCCAAGCTTCAGACAGGGATGAAGAAGCTTTCTTT. Drawing the rest from reference TRBV3-1 and TRBJ1-1, the complete variable domain is DTAVSQTPKYLVTQMGNDKSIKCEQNLGHDTMYWYKQDSKKFLKIMFSYNNKELIINETVPNRFSPKSPDKAHLNLHINSLELGDSAVYFCASSQASDRDEEAFFGQGTRLTVV.

This chain links TRBV6-1 with TRBJ2-3; D possibly corresponds to TRBD2 (5 bases). Germline values: CDR1 MNHNS, CDR2 SASEGT. V was cut by 1 base and J by 4 bases, with 12 bases left in between. The CDR3 has 15 residues. The DNA of the CDR3 is TGTGCCAGCAGTGAAGGGGGAGTTCCGTCAGATACGCAGTATTTT. Translated, it gives CASSEGGVPSDTQYF.

In this sample, this clone turned up a few times. For the CDR3, the DNA is TGTGCCAGTTCGACAGGGCGGACCGGGGAGCTGTTTTTT. It is translated as CASSTGRTGELFF. The genes are TRBV6-1 and TRBJ2-2, with TRBD1 matching 7 bases. V was clipped by 9 bases and J by 5 bases; unmatched bases: 6. CDR3 length equals 13 residues. The germline CDR1 and CDR2 sequences are MNHNS and SASEGT.

There are a few counts of this clone. The V gene is TRBV12-5, the J gene TRBJ1-5; D gene uncertain. Germline V CDR1 and CDR2: LGHNT, FRNRAP. The V end lost 6 bases, the J end lost 2 bases, and 14 bases lay between the germline ends. The CDR3 consists of 15 residues. CDR3 sequence (DNA): TGTGCTAGTGGCTCCCGGGTTGTCGGCAATCAGCCCCAGCATTTT. It codes for CASGSRVVGNQPQHF.

With respect to this clone: At one of its ends the junction is not consistent with the germline gene, which may arise from a read error. This sample also contains other DNA sequences that code for the same CDR3. The chain links TRBV5-1 to TRBJ2-4, with 8 bases aligning to TRBD1. The CDR3 is made up of 14 amino acids. The germline V gene encodes CDR1 SGHRS and CDR2 YFSETQ. DNA for the CDR3: TGCGCCAGCAGCCCCGGACAGGGTTTGGACATTCAGTACTTT. Translating gives CASSPGQGLDIQYF.

As to this clone: An end of the junction differs from the germline gene, which may be a read error. This chain connects TRBV19 to TRBJ2-1; TRBD1 or TRBD2 may be the D gene (5 bases each). The CDR3 is 14 amino acids. Germline V CDR1 and CDR2: LNHDA, SQIVND (reference sequence). The CDR3 sequence is CASSSPGHRDDQFF. The CDR3 DNA is TGTGCCAGTAGTTCTCCCGGACATCGGGATGATCAGTTCTTC.

The chain links TRBV2 to TRBJ1-4; D remains unclear. The V end lost 4 bases, the J end lost 6 bases, and 9 bases lay between the germline ends. The length of the CDR3 is 13 residues. The germline CDR1 and CDR2 sequences are SNHLY and FYNNEI. For the CDR3, the DNA is TGTGCCAGCAGTGGTCAGGAGGATGAAAAACTGTTTTTT. This gives the protein CASSGQEDEKLFF.

The chain has TRBV11-2 and TRBJ2-7; tentative D call: TRBD1 (6 bases). Germline V gene lookup returns CDR1 SGHAT and CDR2 FQNNGV. This CDR3 is built from 15 residues. V gave up 10 bases and J gave up 3 bases, with 22 bases separating them. CDR3 coding DNA: TGTGCCACGAAGGCCGAAGGACAGTCCGACTACGAGCAGTACTTC. Its translation is CATKAEGQSDYEQYF.

The chain employs TRBV7-2 and TRBJ1-1, with D tentatively TRBD1 (6 bases). Per the germline V gene, CDR1 is SGHTA and CDR2 is FQGNSA. This CDR3 is 16 amino acids long. V was pared by 0 bases and J by 5 bases, with 16 bases between. CDR3 DNA: TGTGCCAGCAGCTTAGCCGGTGGGGGCCTTCTTACTGAAGCTTTCTTT. Translating it yields CASSLAGGGLLTEAFF.

This clone was seen more than once but under ten times. The CDR3: CASGEASWDTGELFF. The CDR3, as DNA: TGTGCCAGCGGGGAGGCTAGCTGGGACACCGGGGAGCTGTTTTTT. The V and J genes are TRBV6-2 or TRBV6-3 and TRBJ2-2, with D maybe TRBD2 (6 bases). V shed 8 bases and J shed 3 bases, with 16 bases lying between them. This CDR3 contains 15 residues. Per germline, CDR1 MNHEY and CDR2 SVGEGT.

V usage is TRBV6-1 and J usage is TRBJ2-1, with 10 bases matching TRBD2. The CDR3 loop spans 14 amino acids. Trimming took 6 bases from V and 6 from J; bases not matched to a gene: 5. The germline CDR1 and CDR2 sequences are MNHNS and SASEGT. The CDR3 region is CASRIAGGTNEQFF. The CDR3 DNA reads as TGTGCCAGCAGGATAGCGGGAGGAACCAATGAGCAGTTCTTC.

This clone has more than one count but fewer than ten. A read error may produce the germline difference seen at one junction end. The sample holds other DNA sequences that translate to the same CDR3. For the CDR3, the DNA is TGTGCCAGTAGCTCCTTGGGCCAGCAGTTCTTC. Translation: CASSSLGQQFF. The chain joins TRBV7-9 to TRBJ2-1; D call uncertain. CDR3 length: 11 residues. Germline-derived CDR1 and CDR2 are SEHNR and FQNEAQ (reference sequence).

This clone was recorded a few times. The chain couples TRBV19 to TRBJ2-7; the D gene is possibly TRBD1 (5 bases). CDR1 is LNHDA and CDR2 is SQIVND in the germline V gene (reference sequence). There are 13 residues in the CDR3. Trimming shortened V by 7 bases and J by 7 bases, and 17 bases separated the two germline ends. The CDR3 nucleotides read TGTGCCAGTAACAAGGGGCTTTGGGAAGAGCAGTACTTC. Translating gives CASNKGLWEEQYF.

The chain recombines TRBV3-1 with TRBJ2-1, with D perhaps matching TRBD1 (5 bases). Between the trimmed V and J ends, which lost 1 base and 2 bases, there was a span of 9 bases. The V gene's germline CDR1 is LGHDT and CDR2 YNNKEL (reference sequence). The CDR3 covers 15 residues. CDR3 amino acids: CASSQGGDTYNEQFF. Written as DNA, the CDR3 is TGTGCCAGCAGCCAAGGGGGCGACACCTACAATGAGCAGTTCTTC.

The chain carries TRBV20-1 and TRBJ2-5; possibly TRBD2 for D (7 bases). V was pared by 0 bases and J by 2 bases, with 10 bases between. CDR3 length equals 14 residues. Germline assignment: CDR1 DFQATT and CDR2 SNEGSKA (reference sequence). CDR3 nucleotide sequence: TGCAGTGCTAGAGATGGGGGGGCGCAAGAGACCCAGTACTTC. Protein: CSARDGGAQETQYF.

This chain's CDR3 is CASRGTSVSYTDTQYF. The CDR3 bases are TGTGCCAGCAGGGGGACTAGCGTCTCATACACAGATACGCAGTATTTT. The chain carries TRBV2 and TRBJ2-3; TRBD2 matches 10 bases. Unmatched junction bases numbered 8, after V lost 6 bases and J lost 2 bases. Germline-derived CDR1 and CDR2 are SNHLY and FYNNEI. CDR3 size: 16 residues. The complete variable domain, with remaining parts taken from reference TRBV2 and TRBJ2-3, reads EPEVTQTPSHQVTQMGQEVILRCVPISNHLYFYWYRQILGQKVEFLVSFYNNEISEKSEIFDDQFSVERPDGSNFTLKIRSTKLEDSAMYFCASRGTSVSYTDTQYFGPGTRLTVL.

This clone was counted only a few times. The chain couples TRBV28 to TRBJ2-5; 8 bases line up with TRBD1. Germline CDR1 MDHEN, CDR2 SYDVKM. CDR3 size: 14 residues. Trimming removed 5 bases from V and 3 bases from J; junction bases left unmatched: 5. CDR3 in amino acids: CASSRTGSEETQYF. DNA for the CDR3: TGTGCCAGCAGTCGGACAGGGTCGGAAGAGACCCAGTACTTC.

There are a few counts of this clone. In nucleotides, the CDR3 is TGTGCCAGCAGCTTAGACCGCAATGAGCAGTTCTTC. Its translation: CASSLDRNEQFF. The chain carries TRBV7-9 and TRBJ2-1, with D uncertain. The CDR3 runs to 12 residues. V was pared by 1 base and J by 6 bases, with 4 bases between. In germline, CDR1 is SEHNR, CDR2 FQNEAQ (reference sequence).

This chain uses TRBV11-1 with TRBJ2-2, with D unclear. Germline CDR1 SGHAT, CDR2 FQDESV (reference sequence). The CDR3 has 16 amino acids. V lost 5 bases and J lost 2, with 15 bases in between. DNA of the CDR3: TGTGCCAGCAGCCCCCTCCCGTGGCCCAACACCGGGGAGCTGTTTTTT. Translated: CASSPLPWPNTGELFF. The variable domain in full, completed from reference TRBV11-1 and TRBJ2-2, reads EAEVAQSPRYKITEKSQAVAFWCDPISGHATLYWYRQILGQGPELLVQFQDESVVDDSQLPKDRFSAERLKGVDSTLKIQPAELGDSAMYLCASSPLPWPNTGELFFGEGSRLTVL.

The rearrangement joins TRBV6-1 to TRBJ1-6; TRBD1 matches 8 bases. The J segment lost 1 base and the V segment lost 6 bases, leaving 5 bases of the junction unmatched. Germline CDR1 reads MNHNS; CDR2 reads SASEGT. The CDR3 runs to 16 residues. The CDR3 DNA follows: TGTGCCAGCAGCCGAAACAGGGGGTCCTATAATTCACCCCTCCACTTT. The encoded protein is CASSRNRGSYNSPLHF.

This clone was seen at least ten times. The rearrangement links TRBV29-1 to TRBJ2-7, with 7 bases fitting TRBD1. The germline CDR1 and CDR2 sequences are SQVTM and ANQGSEA. Germline trimming cut 3 bases from V and 3 bases from J; bases unmatched to any gene: 8. This CDR3 is 14 amino acids long. The CDR3 DNA reads TGCAGCGTTGAGTTGGGCAGGGGGAACTACGAGCAGTACTTC. Translating it yields CSVELGRGNYEQYF.

The CDR3 DNA reads as TGCAGTGCTAGAGGTGGGGACTCTTTTCCGACCCAGTACTTC. It codes for CSARGGDSFPTQYF. The chain has TRBV20-1 and TRBJ2-5; weak D call: TRBD2 (6 bases). Germline V lookup: CDR1 DFQATT, CDR2 SNEGSKA (reference sequence). The V end lost 1 base, the J end lost 7 bases, and 16 bases lay between the germline ends. This CDR3 region has 14 residues.

The chain carries TRBV20-1 and TRBJ2-3; TRBD2 agrees at 7 bases. The V and J ends lost 1 base and 8 bases, in that order; junction bases with no gene match: 15. Germline CDR1 reads DFQATT; CDR2 reads SNEGSKA (reference sequence). This CDR3 contains 16 residues. The DNA for the CDR3 is TGCAGTGCTAGAGTTCGGGCGGGAGTCTCCCTAGGTACGCAGTATTTT. It yields the protein CSARVRAGVSLGTQYF.

The genes are TRBV28 and TRBJ1-5; 7 bases fit TRBD1. The CDR3 loop spans 16 amino acids. V gave up 2 bases and J gave up 1 base; unmatched junction bases: 5. Germline V gene data show CDR1 as MDHEN and CDR2 as SYDVKM. The CDR3 loop reads CASSLLGQASNQPQHF. In DNA, the CDR3 is TGTGCCAGCAGTTTACTAGGACAGGCGAGCAATCAGCCCCAGCATTTT.

Comment on this clone: The same CDR3 can be traced to other DNA sequences in this sample. The genes are TRBV6-1 and TRBJ2-7; the D is unclear. The CDR3 spans 12 residues. The V gene's germline CDR1 is MNHNS and CDR2 SASEGT. Deletions cut 6 bases from V and 3 bases from J, with 9 bases between. The CDR3 sequence: CASRGEFYEQYF. DNA of the CDR3: TGTGCCAGCAGAGGTGAGTTCTACGAGCAGTACTTC.

The rearrangement uses TRBV19 and TRBJ1-3; no definite D call. The CDR3 is 12 amino acids. The V and J ends lost 5 bases and 2 bases respectively, with 4 bases between them. The germline V gene has CDR1 LNHDA and CDR2 SQIVND (reference sequence). Here the CDR3 DNA reads TGTGCCAGTAGTTTAACTGGAAACACCATATATTTT. It encodes CASSLTGNTIYF.

The chain employs TRBV15 and TRBJ2-7; 12 bases match TRBD2. The CDR3 contains 16 residues. Trimming at V came to 2 bases and at J to 6 bases, leaving 8 bases not matched to a gene. CDR1 and CDR2 from the germline V gene are LNHNV and YYDKDF (reference sequence). The chain's CDR3 is CATSRQTSGRGFEQYF. Written as DNA, the CDR3 is TGTGCCACCAGCAGACAGACTAGCGGGAGAGGTTTCGAGCAGTACTTC.